A single TCR beta chain is shown here with its context. Its specificity is unknown. The source of the sample is a study of OX40 agonist ivuxolimab in advanced cancers. Study in general: The drug used for patients, ivuxolimab, was an agonistic anti-OX40 (CD134) antibody. The dose-escalation group included hepatocellular carcinoma, melanoma, renal cell carcinoma and head and neck cancer.

Study-level findings and limits: Antigen specificity remained undetermined for the expanded peripheral T cells.

With 4 bases removed from V and 5 bases from J, the gap between germline ends came to 15 bases. The germline CDR1 and CDR2 sequences are SNHLY and FYNNEI. The CDR3 consists of 15 residues. Sequencing used immunoSEQ multiplex PCR; TCRdb keeps in-frame clones, though not all of them. The sample shows tens of thousands of clones, 80% to 85% of them seen only once. The sample here was CD4+ or CD8+ T cells sorted from blood, taken in a trial of the OX40 agonist ivuxolimab. The source of this sequence is an adult with an advanced solid tumor such as melanoma, head and neck, liver or kidney cancer. This rearrangement joins TRBV2 to TRBJ1-5; a possible D gene is TRBD1 (6 bases). The CDR3 DNA follows: TGTGCCAGCAGTGGTACCGGACAGAGCTATCAGCCCCAGCATTTT. Encoded protein: CASSGTGQSYQPQHF.